The clone carrying this T cell receptor beta chain occurred a few times. Its antigen is unknown. Fresh peripheral blood, about 9.3 ml, yielded the PBMCs. The data derive from a study of T cells in Graves' hyperthyroidism and ophthalmopathy. Study at large: Blood was drawn when the patient was first diagnosed and still untreated. Study outcomes and limitations: A median roughly 6.6 months before onset, the model predicted ophthalmopathy.

Amplified regions were TCR beta CDR3 sequences from RNA transcripts. The study used the HTBI primer set for a first-round RT-PCR of the TCR CDR3. TCRdb re-derived calls from the multiplex PCR reads in MiXCR, one entry per CDR3 protein. The sample holds 300,000 to 450,000 distinct CDR3 sequences; about a fifth are singletons and the top ten take 35% to 45%. The length of the CDR3 is 13 residues. CDR1 is KGHDR, CDR2 SFDVKD, per germline. V shed 7 bases and J shed 2 bases, with 10 bases lying between them. The chain has TRBV24-1 and TRBJ2-5; D unclear. The origin of this receptor is a man aged 18 to 35 with Graves' ophthalmopathy. The sequenced material came from blood. As DNA, the CDR3 is TGTGCCACCAGGGGGAAATGGCAAGAGACCCAGTACTTC. This gives the protein CATRGKWQETQYF.